This TCR beta chain was sequenced in a study of blood T cell repertoires in COVID-19. The method was immunoSEQ multiplex PCR; TCRdb's version includes in-frame clones alone and lacks a portion of them. The sample lists more than 200,000 clones; about 80% were seen once. The sample was peripheral blood. The sequence derives from a man older than 75 with acute or convalescent COVID-19.

This CDR3 is CASPNPSEMTYEQYF. The DNA of the CDR3 is TGTGCCAGCCCGAACCCTAGCGAAATGACTTACGAGCAGTACTTC. The chain joins TRBV7-6 to TRBJ2-7; a possible D gene is TRBD2 (6 bases). This CDR3 region has 15 residues. Germline loops: CDR1 SGHVS, CDR2 FNYEAQ. Deletions cut 8 bases from V and 4 bases from J, with 21 bases between.